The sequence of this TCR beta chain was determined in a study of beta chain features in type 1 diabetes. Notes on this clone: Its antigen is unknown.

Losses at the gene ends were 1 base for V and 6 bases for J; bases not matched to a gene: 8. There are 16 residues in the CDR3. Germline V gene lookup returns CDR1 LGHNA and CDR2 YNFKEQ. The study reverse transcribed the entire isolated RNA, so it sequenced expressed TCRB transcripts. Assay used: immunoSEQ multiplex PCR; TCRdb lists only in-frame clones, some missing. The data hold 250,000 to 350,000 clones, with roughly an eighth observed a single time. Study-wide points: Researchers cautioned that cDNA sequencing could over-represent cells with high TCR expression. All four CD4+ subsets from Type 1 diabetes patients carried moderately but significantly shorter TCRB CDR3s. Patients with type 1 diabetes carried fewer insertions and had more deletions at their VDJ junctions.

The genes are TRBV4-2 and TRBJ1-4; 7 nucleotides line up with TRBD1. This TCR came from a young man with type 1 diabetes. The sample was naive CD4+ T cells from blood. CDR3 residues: CASSQALRQGYEKLFF. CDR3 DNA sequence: TGTGCCAGCAGCCAAGCTCTAAGACAGGGATATGAAAAACTGTTTTTT.